Below, 13 T cell receptor beta chains from the same sample are listed, as sequenced in a study of CD8+CD57+ T cells in acquired aplastic anemia. Whoever was chosen for sequencing had shown CD8+CD57+ cell expansion by flow cytometry. Researchers used genomic DNA as the template to profile TCR beta VDJ and CDR3. TCRdb used MiXCR to reprocess the reads, holding one entry per CDR3 protein. The sample has about 150,000 distinct CDR3 sequences, around half seen once. Material: sorted CD4+, CD8+, or CD8+CD57+ T cells (not recorded which) from PBMCs. These TCRs come from a human donor with aplastic anemia.

On this clonotype: This sequence may be a read error, since a much larger clone differs from it by one base. CDR3 nucleotides: TGTGCCAGCAGCCTACAGACAGTTTATGCAGATACGCAGTATTTT. Protein sequence: CASSLQTVYADTQYF. V is TRBV11-2 and J is TRBJ2-3, with TRBD1 as a possible D gene (5 bases). V lost 5 bases to trimming and J lost 4 bases, with 16 bases between them. This CDR3 has 15 amino acids. From germline, CDR1 is SGHAT and CDR2 FQNNGV.

This clonotype was detected many times. The chain carries TRBV19 and TRBJ2-3; 7 bases fit TRBD2. The CDR3 covers 16 residues. Germline assignment: CDR1 LNHDA and CDR2 SQIVND (reference sequence). Trimming removed 6 bases from V and 2 bases from J; junction bases left unmatched: 11. The CDR3 DNA is TGTGCCAGTAGATCCGGACTAGTGGAAACCACAGATACGCAGTATTTT. Translated: CASRSGLVETTDTQYF.

This sequence joins TRBV20-1 and TRBJ1-1; 11 nucleotides align to TRBD1. Germline-derived CDR1 and CDR2 are DFQATT and SNEGSKA (reference sequence). This CDR3 has 11 amino acids. The CDR3 nucleotides read TGCGGCGGGACAGGGGGGACTGAAGCTTTCTTT. Protein product: CGGTGGTEAFF.

This clonotype was observed at least ten times. J is TRBJ2-7 and V is TRBV14; tentative D call: TRBD1 (6 bases). The CDR3 extends over 17 amino acids. Trimming cost V 4 bases and J 0 bases, with 19 bases left between them. Germline loops: CDR1 SGHDN, CDR2 FVKESK. DNA for the CDR3: TGTGCCAGCAGCCCCCCGCCGACAGGTGAAAGCTCCTACGAGCAGTACGTC. Translation gives CASSPPPTGESSYEQYV.

The chain recombines TRBV4-1 with TRBJ1-3; 11 bases line up with TRBD1. The ends lost 0 bases at V and 0 bases at J; junction bases unmatched: 7. The V gene's germline CDR1 is MGHRA and CDR2 YSYEKL. CDR3 size: 19 residues. Written as DNA, the CDR3 is TGCGCCAGCAGCCAAGATCCCGGACAGGGGGCGATCTCTGGAAACACCATATATTTT. Translated, it gives CASSQDPGQGAISGNTIYF.

This clonotype was seen repeatedly, ten times or more. The rearrangement links TRBV7-3 to TRBJ2-1, with D maybe TRBD2 (6 bases). Per germline, CDR1 SGHTA and CDR2 FQGTGA. V lost 2 bases, J lost 1 base, and 6 bases lay in between. CDR3 size: 14 residues. The CDR3 spells CASSLAGSYNEQFF. As DNA, the CDR3 is TGTGCCAGCAGCTTAGCGGGGTCCTACAATGAGCAGTTCTTC.

V and J are TRBV24-1 and TRBJ2-7, with D uncertain. V lost 7 bases and J lost 3, with 6 bases in between. The CDR3 runs 11 residues. Per germline, CDR1 KGHDR and CDR2 SFDVKD. For the CDR3, the DNA is TGTGCCACCAGGTCGGGCTACGAGCAGTACTTC. Amino acids: CATRSGYEQYF.

Points on this clonotype: Since a much larger clone is just one base distant, this may be a read error. This chain's CDR3 is CASSEAGGWTNEKLFF. Here the CDR3 DNA reads TGCGCCAGCAGCGAGGCAGGGGGCTGGACTAATGAAAAACTGTTTTTT. This chain joins TRBV5-1 and TRBJ1-4; TRBD1 agrees at 8 bases. In germline, CDR1 is SGHRS, CDR2 YFSETQ. The CDR3 consists of 16 residues. Trimming cost V 4 bases and J 2 bases; bases outside gene matches: 7.

This clonotype came up many times. The chain combines TRBV29-1 with TRBJ1-6; no clear D gene. CDR3 length: 13 amino acids. Trimming took off 5 bases at V and 7 bases at J, with 12 bases between the two ends. Germline assignment: CDR1 SQVTM and CDR2 ANQGSEA. The CDR3 loop reads CSVQKNGNSPLHF. The CDR3 DNA is TGCAGCGTTCAGAAAAACGGCAATTCACCCCTCCACTTT.

This clonotype was detected ten times or more. This rearrangement joins TRBV7-7 to TRBJ2-3; D not certain. The germline V gene has CDR1 SSHAT and CDR2 FNYEAQ (reference sequence). V lost 5 bases and J 2 bases, leaving 14 bases between the germline ends. There are 15 residues in the CDR3. CDR3 residues: CASSQDGQPTDTQYF. In DNA, the CDR3 is TGTGCCAGCAGCCAAGACGGGCAACCCACAGATACGCAGTATTTT.

This clonotype was detected only a few times. The chain combines TRBV10-3 with TRBJ1-6; no clear D gene. Germline loops: CDR1 ENHRY, CDR2 SYGVKD. This CDR3 is 16 amino acids long. Trimming took 0 bases from V and 9 from J, leaving 15 bases between them. This chain's CDR3 is CAISESSSGGGSPLHF. In DNA, the CDR3 is TGTGCCATCAGTGAGTCGAGTTCAGGTGGAGGTTCACCCCTCCACTTT.

As for this clonotype: A read error may account for a junction end that differs from germline. V gene TRBV24-1 combines with J gene TRBJ1-2, with TRBD1 matching over 9 bases. CDR3 length: 15 residues. Germline CDR1 KGHDR, CDR2 SFDVKD. The CDR3 nucleotides read TGTGCCACCAGTGATTCACAGGGGGCGGTGGATGGCTATACCTTC. Translating gives CATSDSQGAVDGYTF.

In its sample, this clonotype was seen a few times. The genes are TRBV27 and TRBJ2-2; 10 bases align to TRBD1. V lost 2 bases and J lost 2; bases outside the gene matches: 5. The CDR3 is 17 residues long. Per germline, CDR1 MNHEY and CDR2 SMNVEV (reference sequence). CDR3 protein: CASSLKGQGLNTGELFF. CDR3 DNA sequence: TGTGCCAGCAGTTTAAAGGGACAGGGGCTTAACACCGGGGAGCTGTTTTTT.